These 8 T cell receptor beta chains share one sample of origin, sequenced in a study of T cell repertoires in cytomegalovirus infection. Each CDR3 protein is one row after TCRdb ran MiXCR on the reads. The sample carries fewer than 300,000 distinct CDR3 sequences, about 25% recorded once. The sequencing sample was made of PBMCs. These receptors were obtained from a human donor in good health (CMV status not recorded). Some clones in this sample may be carry-over from other donors' samples.

This clonotype was observed at least ten times. The genes are TRBV7-2 and TRBJ1-5; D might be TRBD1 (5 bases). The CDR3 consists of 13 residues. Germline loops: CDR1 SGHTA, CDR2 FQGNSA. Trimming shortened V by 5 bases and J by 7 bases, and 12 bases separated the two germline ends. The CDR3 is CASSPGTKQPQHF. In DNA, the CDR3 is TGTGCCAGCAGCCCGGGGACCAAACAGCCCCAGCATTTT.

The V gene is TRBV5-1, the J gene TRBJ2-2, with 7 nucleotides matching TRBD1. The trim removed 0 bases at V and 0 bases at J, leaving 2 bases unmatched. Germline V gene lookup returns CDR1 SGHRS and CDR2 YFSETQ. This CDR3 has 16 residues. The CDR3 is CASSLEGGANTGELFF. CDR3 bases: TGCGCCAGCAGCTTGGAAGGGGGCGCGAACACCGGGGAGCTGTTTTTT.

In regard to this clonotype: An end of the junction does not agree with germline; a read error may underlie this. V is TRBV4-1 and J is TRBJ1-2; TRBD1 is a possible D gene (5 bases). CDR3 size: 17 residues. The germline V gene encodes CDR1 MGHRA and CDR2 YSYEKL. The CDR3: CASSQKGGGAGKVGYTF. The CDR3 DNA sequence: TGTGCCAGCAGCCAGAAGGGTGGAGGGGCCGGCAAAGTTGGCTACACCTTC.

This clonotype came up once. This sequence joins TRBV20-1 and TRBJ2-2; TRBD2 aligns across 8 bases. The germline V gene encodes CDR1 DFQATT and CDR2 SNEGSKA (reference sequence). The CDR3 is 14 residues long. Trimming cost V 3 bases and J 8 bases; bases outside gene matches: 8. The CDR3 DNA is TGCAGTGCTAGGGGACTAGGAGGTGCTGGGGAGCTGTTTTTT. This codes for CSARGLGGAGELFF.

The rearrangement joins TRBV29-1 to TRBJ2-7, with TRBD1 matching over 10 bases. This CDR3 contains 15 residues. Per germline, CDR1 SQVTM and CDR2 ANQGSEA. Unmatched junction bases numbered 15, after V lost 6 bases and J lost 7 bases. The CDR3 DNA is TGCAGCGTGGGGGGGGGACAGGGGATCCATCGTGAGCAGTACTTC. Translated: CSVGGGQGIHREQYF.

This clonotype was seen at least ten times. This chain links TRBV7-8 with TRBJ2-3; D not resolved. CDR1 and CDR2 (germline): SGHVS, FQNEAQ. Trimming left V 1 base short and J 0 bases short, with 11 bases between. The CDR3 is 16 amino acids. The CDR3 here is CASSLVRVRSTDTQYF. The CDR3 DNA follows: TGTGCCAGCAGCTTAGTTAGAGTACGTAGCACAGATACGCAGTATTTT.

The chain carries TRBV19 and TRBJ1-2; no clear D gene. From germline, CDR1 is LNHDA and CDR2 SQIVND (reference sequence). V lost 5 bases, J lost 1 base, and 14 bases lay in between. CDR3 length equals 15 residues. The CDR3 DNA reads as TGTGCCAGTAGTCCTCATCTACAGCTTAACTATGGCTACACCTTC. Encoded protein: CASSPHLQLNYGYTF.

There are many counts of this clonotype. The CDR3 sequence: CASSFAPGQGYEQYF. As DNA, the CDR3 is TGTGCCAGCAGCTTCGCTCCGGGACAGGGCTACGAGCAGTACTTC. The chain joins TRBV7-3 to TRBJ2-7, with 9 nucleotides matching TRBD1. J gave up 3 bases and V 3 bases, and 6 bases lay outside the gene matches. The V gene's germline CDR1 is SGHTA and CDR2 FQGTGA. CDR3 length: 15 residues.